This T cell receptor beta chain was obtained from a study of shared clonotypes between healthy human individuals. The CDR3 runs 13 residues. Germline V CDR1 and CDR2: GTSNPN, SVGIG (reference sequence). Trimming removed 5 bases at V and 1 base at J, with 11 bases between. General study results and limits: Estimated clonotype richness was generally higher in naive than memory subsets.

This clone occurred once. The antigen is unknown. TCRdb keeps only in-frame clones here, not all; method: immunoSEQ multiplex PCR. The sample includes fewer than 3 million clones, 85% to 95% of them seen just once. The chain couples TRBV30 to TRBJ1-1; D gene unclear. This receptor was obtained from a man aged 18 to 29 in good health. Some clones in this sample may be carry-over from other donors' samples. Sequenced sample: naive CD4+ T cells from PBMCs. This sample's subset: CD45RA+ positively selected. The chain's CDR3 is CAWAILGNTEAFF. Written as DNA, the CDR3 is TGTGCCTGGGCGATCTTGGGGAACACTGAAGCTTTCTTT.